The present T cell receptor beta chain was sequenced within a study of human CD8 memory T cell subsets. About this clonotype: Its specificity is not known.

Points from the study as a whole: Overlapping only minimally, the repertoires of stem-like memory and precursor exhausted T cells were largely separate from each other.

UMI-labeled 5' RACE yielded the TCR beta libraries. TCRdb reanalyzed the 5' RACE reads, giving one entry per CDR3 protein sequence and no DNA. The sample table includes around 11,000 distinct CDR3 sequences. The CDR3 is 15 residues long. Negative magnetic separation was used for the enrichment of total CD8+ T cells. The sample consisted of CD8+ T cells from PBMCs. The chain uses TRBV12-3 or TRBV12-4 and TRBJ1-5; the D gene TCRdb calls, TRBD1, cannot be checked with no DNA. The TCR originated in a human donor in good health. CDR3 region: CASSYALGRNQPQHF.